The T cell receptor beta chain under discussion was sequenced for a study of cytomegalovirus exposure and HLA in healthy donors. CDR3 length: 13 amino acids. The V gene lost 6 bases and the J gene lost 8 bases, with 14 bases spanning the gap. The V gene's germline CDR1 is SNHLY and CDR2 FYNNEI. The PCR made use of 60 Vbeta and 13 Jbeta primers. Assay: immunoSEQ multiplex PCR; the TCRdb copy retains only in-frame clones and omits some. This sample carries roughly 130,000 clones, roughly 62% of them seen once, and the ten largest clones take roughly 1.6%. This TCR came from a man aged 25-40 years in good health and CMV-seropositive. Sample: PBMCs. The chain recombines TRBV2 with TRBJ2-4; perhaps TRBD1 as D (8 bases). CDR3 DNA: TGTGCCAGCAGGGGAACAGGGGGGGACATTCAGTACTTC. Translating it yields CASRGTGGDIQYF.